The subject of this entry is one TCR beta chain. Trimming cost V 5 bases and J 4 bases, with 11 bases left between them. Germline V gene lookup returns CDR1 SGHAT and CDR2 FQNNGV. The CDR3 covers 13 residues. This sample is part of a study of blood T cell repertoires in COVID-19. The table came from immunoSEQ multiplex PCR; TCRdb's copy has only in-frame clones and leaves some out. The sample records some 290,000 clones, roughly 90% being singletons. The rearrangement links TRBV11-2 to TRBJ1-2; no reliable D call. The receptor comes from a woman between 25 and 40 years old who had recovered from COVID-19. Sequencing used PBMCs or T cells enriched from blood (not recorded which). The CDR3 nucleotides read TGTGCCAGCAGCCCCGGGAGTCCCTATGGCTACACCTTC. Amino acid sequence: CASSPGSPYGYTF.